Shown below are 13 T cell receptor beta chains from a single sample sequenced in a study of vaccination effects on CD4 cells after COVID-19. With the ViraFEST assay, the study expanded antigen-specific CD4+ T cells using viral peptide pools, then sequenced them. Following 10 days of culture, CD4+ T cells were isolated. Either the mRNA-1273 or the BNT162b2 vaccine was given to participants as two doses. Only in-frame clones appear in the TCRdb table, and some are missing; sequencing was by immunoSEQ multiplex PCR. The sample lists roughly 27,000 clones; 60% to 80% were seen once. The antigens these receptors bind are not known. The sample here was CD4+ T cells from PBMCs cultured with SARS-CoV-2 spike peptides, taken after COVID-19 vaccination. The source of these receptors is a human donor who received a COVID-19 vaccine. Some clones in this sample may be carry-over from other donors' samples.

The chain couples TRBV2 to TRBJ2-7; 7 nucleotides agree with TRBD1. The V and J ends lost 6 bases and 5 bases, in that order; junction bases with no gene match: 7. The germline V gene encodes CDR1 SNHLY and CDR2 FYNNEI. This CDR3 is built from 13 residues. CDR3 bases: TGTGCCAGCAGCACACAGGGGAGTAACGAGCAGTACGTC. It translates to CASSTQGSNEQYV.

The CDR3 reads CAWRKLGAGVLTGELFF. CDR3 nucleotides: TGTGCCTGGCGGAAGTTAGGAGCGGGGGTTCTCACCGGGGAGCTGTTTTTT. This chain links TRBV30 with TRBJ2-2; the match to TRBD2 covers 8 bases. There are 17 residues in the CDR3. Germline values: CDR1 GTSNPN, CDR2 SVGIG (reference sequence). V was pared by 5 bases and J by 4 bases, with 15 bases of the junction left unmatched.

The chain combines TRBV12-3 or TRBV12-4 with TRBJ2-3; tentatively, D is TRBD1 (6 bases). This CDR3 has 12 residues. Trimming pared 6 bases from V and 9 bases from J, leaving 13 bases between. This CDR3 is CASSRDKRTQYF. In DNA form, the CDR3 reads TGTGCCAGCAGCCGGGACAAAAGAACGCAGTATTTT.

The chain couples TRBV5-1 to TRBJ1-2; D unresolved. The CDR3 length is 14 residues. V lost 0 bases, J lost 2 bases, and 8 bases lay in between. CDR1 SGHRS and CDR2 YFSETQ come from the germline V gene. DNA of the CDR3: TGCGCCAGCAGCTTGGCCCAGATGAACTATGGCTACACCTTC. Protein product: CASSLAQMNYGYTF.

The rearrangement uses TRBV10-1 and TRBJ2-3; D call uncertain. The CDR3 is made up of 11 amino acids. The V end lost 2 bases, the J end lost 6 bases, and 3 bases lay between the germline ends. Germline assignment: CDR1 WNHNN and CDR2 SYGVQD (reference sequence). CDR3 sequence: CASSEQDTQYF. CDR3 nucleotide sequence: TGCGCCAGCAGTGAGCAGGATACGCAGTATTTT.

The rearrangement uses TRBV2 and TRBJ1-5; TRBD1 agrees at 7 bases. The CDR3 length is 14 residues. Germline lookup yields CDR1 SNHLY and CDR2 FYNNEI. The V gene end was trimmed by 4 bases and the J gene end by 5 bases; junction bases not matched to a gene: 5. CDR3: CASSVGQAYQPQHF. DNA of the CDR3: TGTGCCAGCAGTGTTGGACAGGCTTATCAGCCCCAGCATTTT.

This chain connects TRBV2 to TRBJ2-7; D gene uncertain. CDR3 length equals 12 residues. V dropped 6 bases and J dropped 0 bases, with 6 bases sitting between them. Germline CDR1 SNHLY, CDR2 FYNNEI. The CDR3 DNA sequence: TGTGCCAGCAGCGCGAACTCCTACGAGCAGTACGTC. Its translation is CASSANSYEQYV.

V and J are TRBV7-2 and TRBJ1-3; TRBD1 aligns across 7 bases. J was trimmed by 2 bases and V by 2 bases; bases with no gene match: 12. The CDR3 runs to 18 residues. Per germline, CDR1 SGHTA and CDR2 FQGNSA. This chain's CDR3 is CASSLPSSRDSPGNTIYF. The CDR3 coding sequence is TGTGCCAGCAGCTTACCCTCATCCCGGGACAGCCCTGGAAACACCATATATTTT.

V gene TRBV13 combines with J gene TRBJ1-1; 7 nucleotides match TRBD1. This CDR3 contains 14 residues. V shed 4 bases and J 7 bases; nucleotides not matched to a gene: 9. Germline lookup yields CDR1 PRHDT and CDR2 FYEKMQ (reference sequence). CDR3 DNA: TGTGCCAGCAGCTCCGACGACAGGGTCAGTGAAGCTTTCTTT. Translation gives CASSSDDRVSEAFF. The full variable domain, its missing parts supplied by reference TRBV13 and TRBJ1-1, is AAGVIQSPRHLIKEKRETATLKCYPIPRHDTVYWYQQGPGQDPQFLISFYEKMQSDKGSIPDRFSAQQFSDYHSELNMSSLELGDSALYFCASSSDDRVSEAFFGQGTRLTVV.

This sequence joins TRBV5-1 and TRBJ1-5; D possibly corresponds to TRBD1 (6 bases). Trimming removed 4 bases at V and 7 bases at J, with 18 bases between. CDR1 SGHRS and CDR2 YFSETQ come from the germline V gene. The CDR3 is made up of 15 amino acids. The CDR3 here is CASSPWGGQEQPQHF. For the CDR3, the DNA is TGCGCCAGCAGCCCTTGGGGGGGACAAGAACAGCCCCAGCATTTT.

This CDR3 is CASSQDLPPYEQYV. The CDR3 DNA sequence: TGCGCCAGCAGCCAAGATTTGCCTCCCTACGAGCAGTACGTC. This sequence joins TRBV4-1 and TRBJ2-7; no reliable D call. The CDR3 sequence is 14 residues long. V was pared by 0 bases and J by 2 bases, with 8 bases between. The germline CDR1 and CDR2 sequences are MGHRA and YSYEKL.

The rearrangement links TRBV24-1 to TRBJ2-3; D is uncertain. The germline CDR1 and CDR2 sequences are KGHDR and SFDVKD. The CDR3 contains 13 residues. The ends were cut back, 8 bases at V and 3 bases at J, with 11 bases in the middle. The CDR3 reads CATMDPTTDTQYF. DNA for the CDR3: TGTGCCACCATGGACCCTACAACAGATACGCAGTATTTT.

The V and J genes are TRBV7-3 and TRBJ2-5; D is ambiguous. Germline CDR1 and CDR2: SGHTA and FQGTGA. The CDR3 sequence is 15 residues long. V was shortened by 1 base and J by 4 bases, with 13 bases between the two germline ends. CDR3 DNA: TGTGCCAGCAGCTTAATGTCCACTCCGGGAGAGACCCAGTACTTC. Amino acid sequence: CASSLMSTPGETQYF.